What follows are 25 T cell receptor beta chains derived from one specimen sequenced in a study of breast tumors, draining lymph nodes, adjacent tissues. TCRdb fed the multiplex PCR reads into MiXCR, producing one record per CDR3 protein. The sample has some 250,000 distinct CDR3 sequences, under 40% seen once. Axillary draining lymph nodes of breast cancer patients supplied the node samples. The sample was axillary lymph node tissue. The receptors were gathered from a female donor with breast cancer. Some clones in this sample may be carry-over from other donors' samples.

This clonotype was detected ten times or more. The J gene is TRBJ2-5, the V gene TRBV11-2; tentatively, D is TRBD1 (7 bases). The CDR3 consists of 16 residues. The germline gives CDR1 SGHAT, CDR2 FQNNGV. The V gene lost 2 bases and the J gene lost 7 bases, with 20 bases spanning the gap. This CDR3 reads CASSLSAGGGLGTQYF. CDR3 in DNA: TGTGCCAGCAGCTTATCGGCAGGGGGAGGCTTAGGGACCCAGTACTTC.

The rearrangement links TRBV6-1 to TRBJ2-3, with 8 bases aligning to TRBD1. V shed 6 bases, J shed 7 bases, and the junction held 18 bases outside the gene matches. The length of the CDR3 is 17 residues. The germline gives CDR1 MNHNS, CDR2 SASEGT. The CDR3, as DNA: TGTGCCAGCAGCGAGGATCTGGTGTTGACAGGGGAATATACGCAGTATTTT. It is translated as CASSEDLVLTGEYTQYF.

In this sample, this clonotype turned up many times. CDR3 protein: CASSFGQGQETQYF. CDR3 nucleotides: TGTGCCAGCAGCTTCGGACAGGGTCAAGAGACCCAGTACTTC. The chain has TRBV7-2 and TRBJ2-5; 8 positions agree with TRBD1. Per germline, CDR1 SGHTA and CDR2 FQGNSA. Germline trimming cut 3 bases from V and 2 bases from J; bases unmatched to any gene: 2. There are 14 residues in the CDR3.

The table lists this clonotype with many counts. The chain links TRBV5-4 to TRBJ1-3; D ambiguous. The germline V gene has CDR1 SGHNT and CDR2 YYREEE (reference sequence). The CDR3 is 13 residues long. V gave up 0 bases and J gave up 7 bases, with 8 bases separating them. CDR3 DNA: TGTGCCAGCAGCTTGGGAGGGTCCAACACCATATATTTT. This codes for CASSLGGSNTIYF.

DNA for the CDR3: TGTGCCATCAGTGGGGTTGGGGCCAACGTCCTGACTTTC. As protein: CAISGVGANVLTF. V gene TRBV10-3 combines with J gene TRBJ2-6; unclear D gene. Germline CDR1 ENHRY, CDR2 SYGVKD. The CDR3 is 13 residues long. Trimming cost V 4 bases and J 3 bases, with 4 bases left between them.

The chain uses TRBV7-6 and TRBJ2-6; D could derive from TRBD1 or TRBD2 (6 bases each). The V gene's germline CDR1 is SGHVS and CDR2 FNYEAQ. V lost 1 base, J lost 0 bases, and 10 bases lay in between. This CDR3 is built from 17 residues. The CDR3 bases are TGTGCCAGCAGCTTAGTGTGGGGGGCCTCTGGGGCCAACGTCCTGACTTTC. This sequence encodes CASSLVWGASGANVLTF.

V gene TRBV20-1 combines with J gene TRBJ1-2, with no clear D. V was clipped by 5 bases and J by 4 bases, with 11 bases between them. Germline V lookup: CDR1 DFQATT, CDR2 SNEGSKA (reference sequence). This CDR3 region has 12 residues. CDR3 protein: CSAPTPPYGYTF. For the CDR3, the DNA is TGCAGTGCTCCGACACCGCCCTATGGCTACACCTTC.

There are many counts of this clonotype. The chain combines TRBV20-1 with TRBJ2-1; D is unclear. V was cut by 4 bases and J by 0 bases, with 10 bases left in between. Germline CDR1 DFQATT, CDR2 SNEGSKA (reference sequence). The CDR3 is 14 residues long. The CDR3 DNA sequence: TGCAGTGCTAACACGGACCGCTCCTACAATGAGCAGTTCTTC. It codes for CSANTDRSYNEQFF.

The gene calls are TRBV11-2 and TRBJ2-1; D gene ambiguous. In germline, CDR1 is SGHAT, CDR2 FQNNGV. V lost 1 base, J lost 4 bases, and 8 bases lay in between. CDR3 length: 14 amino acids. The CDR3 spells CASSLGLDYNEQFF. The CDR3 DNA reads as TGTGCCAGCAGCTTAGGGCTAGATTACAATGAGCAGTTCTTC.

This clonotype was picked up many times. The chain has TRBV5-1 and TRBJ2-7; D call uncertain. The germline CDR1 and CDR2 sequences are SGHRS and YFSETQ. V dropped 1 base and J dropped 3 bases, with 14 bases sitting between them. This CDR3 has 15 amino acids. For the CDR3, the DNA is TGCGCCAGCAGCTTGTCGTCTAGTAAAGTCTACGAGCAGTACTTC. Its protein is CASSLSSSKVYEQYF.

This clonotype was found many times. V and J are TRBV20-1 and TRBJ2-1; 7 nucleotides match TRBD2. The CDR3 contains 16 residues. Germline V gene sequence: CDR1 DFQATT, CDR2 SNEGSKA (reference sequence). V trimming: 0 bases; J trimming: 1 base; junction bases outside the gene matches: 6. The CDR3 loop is CSARDSRGVSYNEQFF. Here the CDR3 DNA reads TGCAGTGCTAGAGATTCCCGGGGGGTATCCTACAATGAGCAGTTCTTC.

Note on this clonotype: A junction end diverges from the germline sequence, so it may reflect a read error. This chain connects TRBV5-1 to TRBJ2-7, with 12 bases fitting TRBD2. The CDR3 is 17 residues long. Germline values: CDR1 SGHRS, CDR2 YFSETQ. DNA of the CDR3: TGCGCCAGCAGCCACGGACTAGCGGGGTCGGGCGCCGGGGAGCTGTACTTC. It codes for CASSHGLAGSGAGELYF.

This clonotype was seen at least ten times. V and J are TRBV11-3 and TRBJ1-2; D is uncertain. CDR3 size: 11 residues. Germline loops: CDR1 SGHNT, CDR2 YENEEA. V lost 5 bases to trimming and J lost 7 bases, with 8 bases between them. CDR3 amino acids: CASSPTVGYTF. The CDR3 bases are TGTGCCAGCAGCCCCACTGTTGGCTACACCTTC.

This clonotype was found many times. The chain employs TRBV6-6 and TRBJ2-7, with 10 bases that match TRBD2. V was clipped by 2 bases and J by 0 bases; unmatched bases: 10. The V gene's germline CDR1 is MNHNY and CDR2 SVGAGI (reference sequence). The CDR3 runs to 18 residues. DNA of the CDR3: TGTGCCAGCAGTTACCCTCGAAATAGCGGGAGGAGCTCCTACGAGCAGTACTTC. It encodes CASSYPRNSGRSSYEQYF.

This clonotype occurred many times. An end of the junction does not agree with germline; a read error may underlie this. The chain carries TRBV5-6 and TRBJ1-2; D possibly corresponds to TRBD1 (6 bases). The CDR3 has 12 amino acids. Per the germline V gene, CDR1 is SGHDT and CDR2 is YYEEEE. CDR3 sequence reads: CASSLALGGFAF. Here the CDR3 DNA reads TGTGCCAGCAGCTTGGCGCTAGGGGGATTCGCCTTC.

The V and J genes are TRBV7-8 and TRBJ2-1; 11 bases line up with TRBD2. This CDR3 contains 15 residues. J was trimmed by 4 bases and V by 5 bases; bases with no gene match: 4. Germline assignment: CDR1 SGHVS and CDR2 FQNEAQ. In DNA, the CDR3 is TGTGCCAGCAGCCCCAGACTAGCGGGATACAATGAGCAGTTCTTC. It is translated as CASSPRLAGYNEQFF.

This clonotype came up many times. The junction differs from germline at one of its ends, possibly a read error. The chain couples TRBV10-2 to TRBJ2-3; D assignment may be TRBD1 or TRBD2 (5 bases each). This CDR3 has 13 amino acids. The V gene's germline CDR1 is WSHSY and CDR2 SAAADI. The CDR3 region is CASVGASRDTQYF. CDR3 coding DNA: TGCGCCAGCGTTGGGGCTAGCAGAGATACGCAGTATTTT.

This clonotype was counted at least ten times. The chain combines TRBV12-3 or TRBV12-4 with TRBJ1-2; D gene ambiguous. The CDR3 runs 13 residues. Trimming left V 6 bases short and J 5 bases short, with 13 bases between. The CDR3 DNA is TGTGCCAGCAGCCTAGCGGGTTCTTATGGCTACACCTTC. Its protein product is CASSLAGSYGYTF.

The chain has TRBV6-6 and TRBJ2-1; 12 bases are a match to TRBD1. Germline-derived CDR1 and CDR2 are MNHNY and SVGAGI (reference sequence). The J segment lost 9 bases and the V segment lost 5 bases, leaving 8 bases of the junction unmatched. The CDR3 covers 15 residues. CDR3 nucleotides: TGTGCCAGCAGTCACCGGGACAGGGGGCGGGCTGAGCAGTTCTTC. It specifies CASSHRDRGRAEQFF.

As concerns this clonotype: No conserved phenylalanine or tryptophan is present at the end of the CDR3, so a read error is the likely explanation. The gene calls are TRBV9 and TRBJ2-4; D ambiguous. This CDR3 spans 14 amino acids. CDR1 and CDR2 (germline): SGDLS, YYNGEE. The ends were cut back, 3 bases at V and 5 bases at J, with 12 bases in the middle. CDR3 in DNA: TGTGCCAGCAGCGCCCCCGGACCCCAAAACATTCAGTACTGC. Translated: CASSAPGPQNIQYC.

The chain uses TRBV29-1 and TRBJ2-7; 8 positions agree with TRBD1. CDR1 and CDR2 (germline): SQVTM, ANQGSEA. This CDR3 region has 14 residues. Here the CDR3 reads CGSSDWRTGREQYF. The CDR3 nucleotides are TGCGGCAGTTCAGACTGGAGGACAGGGCGCGAGCAGTACTTC.

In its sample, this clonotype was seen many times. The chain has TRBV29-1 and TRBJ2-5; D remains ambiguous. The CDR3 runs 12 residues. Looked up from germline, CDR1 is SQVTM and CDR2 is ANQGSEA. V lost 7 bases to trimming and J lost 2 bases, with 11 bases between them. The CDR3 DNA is TGCAGCGCCCAAGGGCAGCAAGAGACCCAGTACTTC. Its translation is CSAQGQQETQYF.

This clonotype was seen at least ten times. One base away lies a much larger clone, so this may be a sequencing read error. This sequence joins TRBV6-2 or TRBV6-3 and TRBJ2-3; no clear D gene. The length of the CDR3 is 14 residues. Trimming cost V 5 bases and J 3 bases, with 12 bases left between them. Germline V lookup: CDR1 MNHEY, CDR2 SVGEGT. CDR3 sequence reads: CASSHVEGTDTQYF. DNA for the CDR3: TGTGCCAGCAGTCACGTAGAAGGGACAGATACGCAGTATTTT.

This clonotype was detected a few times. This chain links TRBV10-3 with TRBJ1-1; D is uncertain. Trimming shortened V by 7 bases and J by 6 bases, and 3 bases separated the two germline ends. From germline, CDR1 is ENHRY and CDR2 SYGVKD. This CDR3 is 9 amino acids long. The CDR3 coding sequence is TGTGCCATCATACCTGAAGCTTTCTTT. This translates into CAIIPEAFF.

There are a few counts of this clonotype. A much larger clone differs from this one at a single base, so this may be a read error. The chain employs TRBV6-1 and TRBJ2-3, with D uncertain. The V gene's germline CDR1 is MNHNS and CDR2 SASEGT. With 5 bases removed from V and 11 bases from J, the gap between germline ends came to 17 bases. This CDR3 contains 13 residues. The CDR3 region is CASSPRHFDLQYF. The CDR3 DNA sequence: TGTGCCAGCAGTCCCAGACATTTCGACTTGCAGTATTTT.